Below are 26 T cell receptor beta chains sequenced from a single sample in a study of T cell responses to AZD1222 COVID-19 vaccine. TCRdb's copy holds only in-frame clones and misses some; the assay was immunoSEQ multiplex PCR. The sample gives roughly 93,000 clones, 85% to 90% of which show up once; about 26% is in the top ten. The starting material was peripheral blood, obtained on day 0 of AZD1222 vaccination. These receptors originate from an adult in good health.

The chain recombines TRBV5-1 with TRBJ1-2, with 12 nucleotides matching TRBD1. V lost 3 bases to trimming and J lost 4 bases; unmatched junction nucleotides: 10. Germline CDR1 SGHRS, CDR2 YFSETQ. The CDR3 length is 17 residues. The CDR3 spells CASSSTGTGGTSYGYTF. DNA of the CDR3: TGCGCCAGCAGCTCCACCGGGACAGGGGGCACCAGCTATGGCTACACCTTC.

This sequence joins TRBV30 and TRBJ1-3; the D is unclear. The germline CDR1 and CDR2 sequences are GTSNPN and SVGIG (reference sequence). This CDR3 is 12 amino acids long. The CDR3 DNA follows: TGTGCAACTGGACTCTCCGGAAACACCATATATTTT. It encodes CATGLSGNTIYF.

The CDR3: CSVESLGGNYGYTF. CDR3 in DNA: TGCAGCGTTGAGTCCTTAGGGGGCAACTATGGCTACACCTTC. The chain links TRBV29-1 to TRBJ1-2, with 7 bases aligning to TRBD1. Trimming cost V 3 bases and J 2 bases; bases outside gene matches: 6. Germline CDR1 and CDR2: SQVTM and ANQGSEA. CDR3 length: 14 residues. Drawing the rest from reference TRBV29-1 and TRBJ1-2, the complete variable domain is SAVISQKPSRDICQRGTSLTIQCQVDSQVTMMFWYRQQPGQSLTLIATANQGSEATYESGFVIDKFPISRPNLTFSTLTVSNMSPEDSSIYLCSVESLGGNYGYTFGSGTRLTVV.

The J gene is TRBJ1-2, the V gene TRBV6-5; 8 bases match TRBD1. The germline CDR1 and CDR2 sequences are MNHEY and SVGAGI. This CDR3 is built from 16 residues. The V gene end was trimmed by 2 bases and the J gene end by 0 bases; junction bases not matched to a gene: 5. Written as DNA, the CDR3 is TGTGCCAGCAGTTACGGAGGGACAGGAGCTAACTATGGCTACACCTTC. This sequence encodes CASSYGGTGANYGYTF.

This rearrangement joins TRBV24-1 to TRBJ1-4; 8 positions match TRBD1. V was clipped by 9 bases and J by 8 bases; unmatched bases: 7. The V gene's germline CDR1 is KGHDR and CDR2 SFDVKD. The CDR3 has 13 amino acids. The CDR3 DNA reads TGTGCCACCGCCGACAGGGGTGAAGAAAAACTGTTTTTT. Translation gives CATADRGEEKLFF.

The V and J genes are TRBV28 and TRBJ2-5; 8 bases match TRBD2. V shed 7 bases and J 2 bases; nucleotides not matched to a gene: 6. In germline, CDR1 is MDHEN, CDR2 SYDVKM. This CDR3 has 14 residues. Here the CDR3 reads CASKLLAEQETQYF. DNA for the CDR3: TGTGCCAGCAAGCTACTAGCGGAGCAAGAGACCCAGTACTTC. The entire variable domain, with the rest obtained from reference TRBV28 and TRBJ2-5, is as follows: DVKVTQSSRYLVKRTGEKVFLECVQDMDHENMFWYRQDPGLGLRLIYFSYDVKMKEKGDIPEGYSVSREKKERFSLILESASTNQTSMYLCASKLLAEQETQYFGPGTRLLVL.

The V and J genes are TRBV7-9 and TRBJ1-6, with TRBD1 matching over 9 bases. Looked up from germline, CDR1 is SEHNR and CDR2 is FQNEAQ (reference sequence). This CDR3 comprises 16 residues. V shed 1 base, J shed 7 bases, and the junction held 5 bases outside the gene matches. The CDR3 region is CASSLVGDRANSPLHF. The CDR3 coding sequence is TGTGCCAGCAGCTTAGTGGGGGACAGGGCGAATTCACCCCTCCACTTT.

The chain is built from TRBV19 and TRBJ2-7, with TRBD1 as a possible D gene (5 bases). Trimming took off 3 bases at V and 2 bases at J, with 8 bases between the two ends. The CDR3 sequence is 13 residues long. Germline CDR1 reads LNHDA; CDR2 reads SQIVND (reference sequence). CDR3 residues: CASSIRQTYEQYF. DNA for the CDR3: TGTGCCAGTAGTATTCGACAGACCTACGAGCAGTACTTC.

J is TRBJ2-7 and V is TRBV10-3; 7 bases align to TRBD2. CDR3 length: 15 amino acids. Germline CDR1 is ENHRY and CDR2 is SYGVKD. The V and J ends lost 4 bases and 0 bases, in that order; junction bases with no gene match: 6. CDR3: CAISVGTTSSYEQYF. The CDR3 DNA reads TGTGCCATCAGTGTCGGGACTACCAGCTCCTACGAGCAGTACTTC.

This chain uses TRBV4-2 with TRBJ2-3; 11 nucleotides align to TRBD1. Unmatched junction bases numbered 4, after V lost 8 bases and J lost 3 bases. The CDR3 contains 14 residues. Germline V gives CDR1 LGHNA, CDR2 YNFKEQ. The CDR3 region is CASRGQGVTDTQYF. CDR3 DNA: TGTGCCAGCCGGGGACAGGGGGTAACAGATACGCAGTATTTT.

CDR3 loop: CASTLITFLTASTDTQYF. The CDR3 nucleotides read TGTGCCAGCACCCTTATTACTTTCCTGACAGCTAGCACAGATACGCAGTATTTT. The rearrangement links TRBV5-4 to TRBJ2-3, with a possible D match to TRBD1 (5 bases). The V and J ends lost 6 bases and 0 bases respectively, with 23 bases between them. Germline CDR1 reads SGHNT; CDR2 reads YYREEE (reference sequence). The CDR3 consists of 18 residues.

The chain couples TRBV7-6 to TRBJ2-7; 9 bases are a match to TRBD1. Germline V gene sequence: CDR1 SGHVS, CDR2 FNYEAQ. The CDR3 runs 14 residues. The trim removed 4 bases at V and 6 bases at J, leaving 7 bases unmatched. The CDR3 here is CASSSGTGLGEQYF. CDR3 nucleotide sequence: TGTGCCAGCAGCTCCGGGACAGGGTTGGGCGAGCAGTACTTC.

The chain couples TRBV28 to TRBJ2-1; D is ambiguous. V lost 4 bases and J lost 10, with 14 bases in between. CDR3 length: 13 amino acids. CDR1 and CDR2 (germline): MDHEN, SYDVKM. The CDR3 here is CASSSSGYREQFF. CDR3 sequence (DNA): TGTGCCAGCAGTTCATCGGGCTACAGAGAGCAGTTCTTC.

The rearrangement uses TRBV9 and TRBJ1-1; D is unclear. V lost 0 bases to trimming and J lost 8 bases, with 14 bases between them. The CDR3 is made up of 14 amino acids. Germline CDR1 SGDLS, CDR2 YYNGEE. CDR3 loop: CASSVGARVSEAFF. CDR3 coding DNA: TGTGCCAGCAGCGTAGGGGCACGGGTCTCGGAAGCTTTCTTT.

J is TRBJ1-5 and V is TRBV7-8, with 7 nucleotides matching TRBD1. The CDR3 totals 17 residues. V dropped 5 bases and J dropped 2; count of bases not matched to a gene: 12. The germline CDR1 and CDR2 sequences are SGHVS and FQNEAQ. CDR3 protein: CASSPQTDRVGNQPQHF. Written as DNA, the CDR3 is TGTGCCAGCAGCCCCCAAACTGACAGGGTTGGCAATCAGCCCCAGCATTTT. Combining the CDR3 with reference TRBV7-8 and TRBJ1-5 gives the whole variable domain GAGVSQSPRYKVAKRGQDVALRCDPISGHVSLFWYQQALGQGPEFLTYFQNEAQLDKSGLPSDRFFAERPEGSVSTLKIQRTQQEDSAVYLCASSPQTDRVGNQPQHFGDGTRLSIL.

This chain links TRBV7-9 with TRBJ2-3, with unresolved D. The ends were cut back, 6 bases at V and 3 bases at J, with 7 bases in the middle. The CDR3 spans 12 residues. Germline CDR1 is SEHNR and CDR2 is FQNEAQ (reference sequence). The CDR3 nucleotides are TGTGCCAGCAGTGGGCTGACAGATACGCAGTATTTT. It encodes CASSGLTDTQYF.

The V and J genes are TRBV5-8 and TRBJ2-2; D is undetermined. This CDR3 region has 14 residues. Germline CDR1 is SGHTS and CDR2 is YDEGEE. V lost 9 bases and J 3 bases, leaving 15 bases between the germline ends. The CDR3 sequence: CATRPPGHTGELFF. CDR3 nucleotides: TGTGCCACCCGGCCGCCCGGCCACACCGGGGAGCTGTTTTTT.

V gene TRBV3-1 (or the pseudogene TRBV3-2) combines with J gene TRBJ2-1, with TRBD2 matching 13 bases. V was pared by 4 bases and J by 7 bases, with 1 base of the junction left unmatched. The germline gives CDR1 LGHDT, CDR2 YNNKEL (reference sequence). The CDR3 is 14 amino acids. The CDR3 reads CASSRTSGRNEQFF. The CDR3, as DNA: TGTGCCAGCAGCCGGACTAGCGGGAGAAATGAGCAGTTCTTC.

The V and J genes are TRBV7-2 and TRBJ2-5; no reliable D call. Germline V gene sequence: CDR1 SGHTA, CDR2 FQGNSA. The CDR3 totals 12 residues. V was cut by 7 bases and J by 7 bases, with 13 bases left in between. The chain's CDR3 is CASKNQAGTQYF. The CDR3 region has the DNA TGTGCCAGCAAGAATCAGGCAGGGACCCAGTACTTC.

CDR3 protein: CASKPGTGTYNEQFF. Here the CDR3 DNA reads TGTGCCAGCAAACCCGGGACAGGGACCTACAATGAGCAGTTCTTC. The chain employs TRBV2 and TRBJ2-1; TRBD1 aligns across 9 bases. Germline CDR1 SNHLY, CDR2 FYNNEI. V dropped 7 bases and J dropped 2; count of bases not matched to a gene: 6. The CDR3 runs to 15 residues.

The chain's CDR3 is CASSPPGTGGTDTQYF. CDR3 coding DNA: TGTGCCAGCAGTCCGCCCGGGACAGGGGGTACAGATACGCAGTATTTT. The chain recombines TRBV5-4 with TRBJ2-3, with 11 bases lining up with TRBD1. The CDR3 spans 16 residues. Germline-derived CDR1 and CDR2 are SGHNT and YYREEE (reference sequence). V lost 5 bases and J lost 3; bases outside the gene matches: 8.

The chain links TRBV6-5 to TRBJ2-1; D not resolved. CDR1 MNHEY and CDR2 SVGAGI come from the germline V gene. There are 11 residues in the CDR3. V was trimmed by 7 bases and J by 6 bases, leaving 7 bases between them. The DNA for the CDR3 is TGTGCCAGCACCTTGGGCAATGAGCAGTTCTTC. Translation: CASTLGNEQFF.

CDR3 sequence: CASSPLAGSYEQYF. CDR3 in DNA: TGTGCCAGCAGCCCCCTGGCGGGTTCCTACGAGCAGTACTTC. The chain couples TRBV5-4 to TRBJ2-7, with D perhaps matching TRBD2 (5 bases). The germline CDR1 and CDR2 sequences are SGHNT and YYREEE (reference sequence). The germline V and J ends were trimmed by 4 bases and 1 base, with 12 bases remaining between them. This CDR3 is built from 14 residues.

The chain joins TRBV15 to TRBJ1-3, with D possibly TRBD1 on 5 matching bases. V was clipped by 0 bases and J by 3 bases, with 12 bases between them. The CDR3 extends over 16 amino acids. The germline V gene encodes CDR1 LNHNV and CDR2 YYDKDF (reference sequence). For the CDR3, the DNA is TGTGCCACCAGCAGAGAGGGCCCGGGGGGTGGAAACACCATATATTTT. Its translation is CATSREGPGGGNTIYF.

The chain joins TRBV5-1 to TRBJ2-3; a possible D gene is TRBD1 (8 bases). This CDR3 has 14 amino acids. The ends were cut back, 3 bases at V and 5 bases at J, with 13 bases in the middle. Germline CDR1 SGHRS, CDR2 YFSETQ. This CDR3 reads CASSSTGEGDTQYF. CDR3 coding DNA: TGCGCCAGCAGCTCGACAGGGGAGGGAGATACGCAGTATTTT.

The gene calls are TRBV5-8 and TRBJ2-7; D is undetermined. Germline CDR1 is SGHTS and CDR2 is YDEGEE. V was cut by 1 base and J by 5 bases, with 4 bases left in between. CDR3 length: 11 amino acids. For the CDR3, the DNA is TGTGCCAGCAGCTTGAGTGACGAGCAGTACTTC. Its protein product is CASSLSDEQYF.